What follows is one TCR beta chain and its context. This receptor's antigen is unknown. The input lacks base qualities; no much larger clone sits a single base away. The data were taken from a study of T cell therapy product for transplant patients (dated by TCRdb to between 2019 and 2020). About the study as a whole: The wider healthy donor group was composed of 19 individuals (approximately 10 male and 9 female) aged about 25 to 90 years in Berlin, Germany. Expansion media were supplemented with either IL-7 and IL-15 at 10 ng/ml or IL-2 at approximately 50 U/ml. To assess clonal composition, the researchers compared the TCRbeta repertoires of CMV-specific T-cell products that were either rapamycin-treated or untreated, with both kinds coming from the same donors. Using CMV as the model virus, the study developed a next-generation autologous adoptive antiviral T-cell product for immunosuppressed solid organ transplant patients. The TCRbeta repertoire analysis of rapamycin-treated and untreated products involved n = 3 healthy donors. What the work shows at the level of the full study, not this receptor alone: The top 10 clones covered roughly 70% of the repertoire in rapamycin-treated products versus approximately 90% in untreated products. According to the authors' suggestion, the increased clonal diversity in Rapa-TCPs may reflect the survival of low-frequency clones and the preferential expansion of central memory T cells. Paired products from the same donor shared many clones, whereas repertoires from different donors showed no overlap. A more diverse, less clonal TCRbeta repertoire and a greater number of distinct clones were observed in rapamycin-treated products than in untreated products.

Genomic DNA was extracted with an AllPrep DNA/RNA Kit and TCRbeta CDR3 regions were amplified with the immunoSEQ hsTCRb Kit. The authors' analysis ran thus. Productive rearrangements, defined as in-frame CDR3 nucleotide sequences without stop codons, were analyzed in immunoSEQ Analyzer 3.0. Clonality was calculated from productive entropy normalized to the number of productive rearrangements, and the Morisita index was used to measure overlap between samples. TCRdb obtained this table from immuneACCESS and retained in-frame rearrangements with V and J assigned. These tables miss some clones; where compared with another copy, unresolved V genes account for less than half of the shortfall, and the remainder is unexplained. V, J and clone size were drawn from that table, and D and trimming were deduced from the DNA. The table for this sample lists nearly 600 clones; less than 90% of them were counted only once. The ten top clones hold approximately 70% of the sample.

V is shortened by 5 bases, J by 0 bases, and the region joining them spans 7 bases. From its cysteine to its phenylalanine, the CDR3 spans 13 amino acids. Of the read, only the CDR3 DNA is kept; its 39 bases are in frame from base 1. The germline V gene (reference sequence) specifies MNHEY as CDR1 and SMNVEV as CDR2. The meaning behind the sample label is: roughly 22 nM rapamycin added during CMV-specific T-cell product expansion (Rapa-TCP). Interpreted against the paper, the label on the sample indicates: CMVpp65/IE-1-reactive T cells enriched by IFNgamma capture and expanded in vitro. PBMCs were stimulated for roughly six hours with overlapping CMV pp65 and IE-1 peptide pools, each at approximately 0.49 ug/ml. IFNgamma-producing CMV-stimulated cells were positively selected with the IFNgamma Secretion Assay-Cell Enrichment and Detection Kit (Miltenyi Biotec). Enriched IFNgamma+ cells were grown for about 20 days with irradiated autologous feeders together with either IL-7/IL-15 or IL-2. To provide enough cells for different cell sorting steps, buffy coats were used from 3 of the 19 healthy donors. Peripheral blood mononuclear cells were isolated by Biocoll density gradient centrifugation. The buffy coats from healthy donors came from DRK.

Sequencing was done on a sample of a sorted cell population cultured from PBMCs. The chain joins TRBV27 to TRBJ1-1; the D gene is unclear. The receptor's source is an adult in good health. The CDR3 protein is CASSLSMNTEAFF. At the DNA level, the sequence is TGTGCCAGCAGTCTTTCCATGAACACTGAAGCTTTCTTT.